The text below deals with one T cell receptor (beta chain). What it binds is not known. The entry originates in a study of cytomegalovirus exposure and HLA in healthy donors. Study-level information: Membership in the Caucasian-associated ancestry cluster was found for about 84% of almost 400 genotyped donors. The study, taken as a whole, reports: TCR association rates varied by HLA locus in a later analysis, with DRB1 highest and HLA-C lowest. For most TCR beta V segments, an earlier analysis put the productive rate at about 90% or about 30% of the time. Common viral pathogens seemed to be connected with several of the most significant clusters, according to a later analysis.

PCR involved 60 Vbeta and 13 Jbeta primers. Assay used: immunoSEQ multiplex PCR; TCRdb lists only in-frame clones, some missing. The data show roughly 150,000 clones, with about four fifths seen just once and about 6.6% held by the top ten. The ends lost 4 bases at V and 7 bases at J; junction bases unmatched: 7. The CDR3 contains 15 residues. Germline V lookup: CDR1 SGHNT, CDR2 YENEEA. The V gene is TRBV11-3, the J gene TRBJ2-2; TRBD1 matches at 9 bases. The receptor's source is a middle-aged woman in good health and CMV-seropositive. Sample: PBMCs. The CDR3 bases are TGTGCCAGCAGCTCCGGGACAGGGTTTCGCGGGGAGCTGTTTTTT. Amino acid sequence: CASSSGTGFRGELFF.